This TCR beta chain was profiled in a study of blood T cell repertoires in COVID-19. Study information: Samples of COVID-19 (acute and convalescent) were obtained from the United States, Italy and Spain. PBMCs, B-cell-depleted T cells, or T cells were the source of the cDNA or gDNA that made up the material.

Authors' data handling: Amplification with reference gene primers provided the estimates of nucleated cell counts. Sequenced by immunoSEQ multiplex PCR; TCRdb stores in-frame clones only, minus some. D and trimming come from the DNA, and the V and J calls and clone size come from that table. The data show about 89,000 clones, more than 90% seen once. The CDR3 totals 13 residues. The trim removed 2 bases at V and 10 bases at J, leaving 7 bases unmatched. Germline V gene sequence: CDR1 MDHEN, CDR2 SYDVKM. The chain joins TRBV28 to TRBJ1-1; TRBD1 matches at 7 bases. This sequence was found in a human donor with active COVID-19. The donor label of this sample is uncertain. The sample was peripheral blood. CDR3 sequence reads: CASSLPTGIGAFF. The DNA for the CDR3 is TGTGCCAGCAGTTTACCGACAGGGATCGGAGCTTTCTTT.